This passage covers 18 T cell receptor beta chains from one sample sequenced in a study of T cell responses to AZD1222 COVID-19 vaccine. TCRdb's copy holds only in-frame clones and misses some; the assay was immunoSEQ multiplex PCR. The sample has 180,000 or so clones, 88% seen once. The sample in question was peripheral blood, obtained 28 days after the second AZD1222 dose. These receptors were taken from an adult who received the AZD1222 COVID-19 vaccine.

The rearrangement joins TRBV4-3 to TRBJ2-1; D is perhaps TRBD1 (6 bases). V lost 2 bases, J lost 0 bases, and 17 bases lay in between. The CDR3 loop spans 18 amino acids. CDR1 and CDR2 (germline): LGHNA, YSLEER. The CDR3 sequence: CASSQRHRVGSSYNEQFF. The CDR3 DNA is TGCGCCAGCAGCCAAAGACACAGGGTAGGGAGCTCCTACAATGAGCAGTTCTTC.

V is TRBV11-2 and J is TRBJ2-1; 7 bases are a match to TRBD1. The germline V gene has CDR1 SGHAT and CDR2 FQNNGV. The CDR3 length is 16 residues. V dropped 4 bases and J dropped 4; count of bases not matched to a gene: 10. CDR3 residues: CASSSSDRVRYNEQFF. In DNA, the CDR3 is TGTGCCAGCAGCTCCTCCGACAGGGTGAGGTACAATGAGCAGTTCTTC.

The chain recombines TRBV28 with TRBJ2-7; tentatively, D is TRBD1 (6 bases). V dropped 4 bases and J dropped 3 bases, with 22 bases sitting between them. The CDR3 totals 17 residues. Germline CDR1 MDHEN, CDR2 SYDVKM. The CDR3 DNA reads as TGTGCCAGCAGTTCCCCAATACAGGGAAGAGAATTCTACGAGCAGTACTTC. This sequence encodes CASSSPIQGREFYEQYF. Full variable domain (missing parts from reference TRBV28 and TRBJ2-7): DVKVTQSSRYLVKRTGEKVFLECVQDMDHENMFWYRQDPGLGLRLIYFSYDVKMKEKGDIPEGYSVSREKKERFSLILESASTNQTSMYLCASSSPIQGREFYEQYFGPGTRLTVT.

V usage is TRBV6-5 and J usage is TRBJ1-1; D call uncertain. The V end lost 2 bases, the J end lost 6 bases, and 16 bases lay between the germline ends. CDR3 size: 15 residues. CDR1 and CDR2 from the germline V gene are MNHEY and SVGAGI. The CDR3 protein is CASSYDVSDGPEAFF. The DNA of the CDR3 is TGTGCCAGCAGTTACGATGTCTCGGACGGACCTGAAGCTTTCTTT.

J is TRBJ2-7 and V is TRBV18; 7 nucleotides align to TRBD2. The germline CDR1 and CDR2 sequences are KGHSH and LQKENI. V dropped 5 bases and J dropped 2; count of bases not matched to a gene: 15. This CDR3 comprises 17 residues. The CDR3, as DNA: TGTGCCAGCTCAGATCGGGCTGGGGGACTACATACCTACGAGCAGTACTTC. Its protein product is CASSDRAGGLHTYEQYF.

J is TRBJ2-7 and V is TRBV2; no clear D. V shed 2 bases and J shed 3 bases, with 11 bases lying between them. CDR3 length equals 14 residues. Looked up from germline, CDR1 is SNHLY and CDR2 is FYNNEI. The CDR3 DNA reads as TGTGCCAGCAGTGAACAATTAGTGGTCTACGAGCAGTACTTC. Protein product: CASSEQLVVYEQYF.

The CDR3 sequence: CASSLFQGGETQYF. The CDR3 bases are TGTGCCAGCAGCTTATTCCAGGGTGGAGAGACCCAGTACTTC. This chain joins TRBV7-9 and TRBJ2-5, with D perhaps TRBD1 (5 bases). This CDR3 has 14 residues. V was trimmed by 2 bases and J by 4 bases, leaving 11 bases between them. Germline CDR1 and CDR2: SEHNR and FQNEAQ (reference sequence).

The genes are TRBV15 and TRBJ1-5; 9 bases align to TRBD1. V was pared by 3 bases and J by 5 bases, with 5 bases of the junction left unmatched. The germline CDR1 and CDR2 sequences are LNHNV and YYDKDF (reference sequence). The length of the CDR3 is 15 residues. As DNA, the CDR3 is TGTGCCACCAGCAGGTCCTGGGACAGGGATCAGCCCCAGCATTTT. Translated, it gives CATSRSWDRDQPQHF. Full variable domain (remainder filled in from reference TRBV15 and TRBJ1-5): DAMVIQNPRYQVTQFGKPVTLSCSQTLNHNVMYWYQQKSSQAPKLLFHYYDKDFNNEADTPDNFQSRRPNTSFCFLDIRSPGLGDTAMYLCATSRSWDRDQPQHFGDGTRLSIL.

This clone was counted a single time. V usage is TRBV27 and J usage is TRBJ1-4; no reliable D call. From germline, CDR1 is MNHEY and CDR2 SMNVEV (reference sequence). V lost 3 bases, J lost 6 bases, and 11 bases lay in between. The CDR3 runs 14 residues. The CDR3 protein is CASSFRRQDEKLFF. The CDR3 coding sequence is TGTGCCAGCAGTTTCCGACGGCAAGATGAAAAACTGTTTTTT.

The chain couples TRBV16 to TRBJ2-3, with TRBD1 matching over 7 bases. Germline loops: CDR1 KGHSY, CDR2 FQNENV. J gave up 3 bases and V 0 bases, and 3 bases lay outside the gene matches. The CDR3 is 15 amino acids. The CDR3 DNA is TGTGCCAGCAGCCAATCACAGGGGCTAACAGATACGCAGTATTTT. It is translated as CASSQSQGLTDTQYF.

The genes are TRBV27 and TRBJ2-2; 10 nucleotides align to TRBD2. CDR1 is MNHEY, CDR2 SMNVEV, per germline (reference sequence). The CDR3 sequence is 16 residues long. V lost 5 bases to trimming and J lost 4 bases; unmatched junction nucleotides: 7. CDR3 nucleotide sequence: TGTGCCAGCAGTCCTACTAGCGGGACCTTCACCGGGGAGCTGTTTTTT. It encodes CASSPTSGTFTGELFF.

V is TRBV4-3 and J is TRBJ1-1; possibly TRBD1 for D (5 bases). Trimming removed 6 bases from V and 4 bases from J, with 12 bases in between. CDR3 size: 13 residues. CDR1 and CDR2 (germline): LGHNA, YSLEER. The CDR3 coding sequence is TGCGCCAGCAGTCCAGGGAGGGCCACTGAAGCTTTCTTT. Translation gives CASSPGRATEAFF.

This clone was seen a handful of times. Here the CDR3 reads CAAGFRDQPQHF. The DNA for the CDR3 is TGTGCCGCGGGGTTCAGGGATCAGCCCCAGCATTTT. The rearrangement joins TRBV28 to TRBJ1-5; D is perhaps TRBD1 (5 bases). V lost 11 bases, J lost 5 bases, and 13 bases lay in between. The CDR3 is 12 residues long. The germline V gene has CDR1 MDHEN and CDR2 SYDVKM.

The chain combines TRBV3-1 (or the pseudogene TRBV3-2) with TRBJ1-5; 8 bases fit TRBD1. The J segment lost 4 bases and the V segment lost 1 base, leaving 9 bases of the junction unmatched. CDR1 LGHDT and CDR2 YNNKEL come from the germline V gene (reference sequence). This CDR3 region has 17 residues. CDR3 in amino acids: CASSQGRTGNGNQPQHF. Written as DNA, the CDR3 is TGTGCCAGCAGCCAAGGCAGGACAGGGAATGGGAATCAGCCCCAGCATTTT.

The V call is TRBV3-1 (or the pseudogene TRBV3-2), the J call TRBJ1-2; D unresolved. Germline CDR1 and CDR2: LGHDT and YNNKEL (reference sequence). The CDR3 loop spans 15 amino acids. Trimming left V 1 base short and J 4 bases short, with 13 bases between. CDR3 coding DNA: TGTGCCAGCAGCCAAGTCTCGAGCCAGTTCTATGGCTACACCTTC. It encodes CASSQVSSQFYGYTF.

This chain links TRBV18 with TRBJ2-3; D is uncertain. V was trimmed by 7 bases and J by 0 bases, leaving 20 bases between them. The germline V gene encodes CDR1 KGHSH and CDR2 LQKENI. This CDR3 is built from 17 residues. The CDR3 coding sequence is TGTGCCAGCTACCGAAACATACAGCAACCTAGCACAGATACGCAGTATTTT. Protein: CASYRNIQQPSTDTQYF.

The rearrangement joins TRBV4-3 to TRBJ2-7; TRBD2 aligns across 7 bases. The CDR3 is 14 residues long. Germline values: CDR1 LGHNA, CDR2 YSLEER. The V and J ends lost 3 bases and 7 bases, in that order; junction bases with no gene match: 9. The chain's CDR3 is CASSHLGGVVEQYF. CDR3 nucleotides: TGCGCCAGCAGCCACCTGGGGGGGGTCGTGGAGCAGTACTTC.

This chain uses TRBV13 with TRBJ2-7; maybe TRBD1 (5 bases). Germline values: CDR1 PRHDT, CDR2 FYEKMQ (reference sequence). V was shortened by 2 bases and J by 13 bases, with 24 bases between the two germline ends. CDR3 length equals 15 residues. The CDR3 protein is CASSLLIIGSGSRYF. The CDR3 region has the DNA TGTGCCAGCAGCTTATTGATTATCGGGTCAGGGTCGCGATACTTC.